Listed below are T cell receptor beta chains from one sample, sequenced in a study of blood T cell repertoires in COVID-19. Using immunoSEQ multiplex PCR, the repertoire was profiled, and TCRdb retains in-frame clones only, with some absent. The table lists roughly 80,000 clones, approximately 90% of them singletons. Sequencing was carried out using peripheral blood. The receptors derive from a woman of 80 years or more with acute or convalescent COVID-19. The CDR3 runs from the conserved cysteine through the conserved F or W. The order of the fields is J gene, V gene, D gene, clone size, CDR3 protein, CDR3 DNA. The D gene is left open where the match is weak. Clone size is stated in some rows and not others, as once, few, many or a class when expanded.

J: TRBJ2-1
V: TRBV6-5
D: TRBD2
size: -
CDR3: CASSHSGGANEQFF
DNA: TGTGCCAGCAGTCATAGCGGGGGGGCGAATGAGCAGTTCTTC

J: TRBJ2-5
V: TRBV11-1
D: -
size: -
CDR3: CASSLSLFLQETQYF
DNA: TGTGCCAGCAGCTTAAGCTTGTTTCTCCAAGAGACCCAGTACTTC

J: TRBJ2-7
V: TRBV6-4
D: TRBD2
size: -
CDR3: CASIWEGEGYGPYEQYF
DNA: TGTGCCAGCATTTGGGAGGGAGAAGGTTATGGCCCCTACGAGCAGTACTTC

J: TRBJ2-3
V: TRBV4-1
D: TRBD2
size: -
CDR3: CASSQDPLAGGRDTDTQYF
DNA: TGCGCCAGCAGCCAAGATCCTCTAGCGGGAGGGAGGGACACAGATACGCAGTATTTT

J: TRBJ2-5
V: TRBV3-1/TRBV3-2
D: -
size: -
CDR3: CASSQLRQETQYF
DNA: TGTGCCAGCAGCCAATTGAGGCAAGAGACCCAGTACTTC

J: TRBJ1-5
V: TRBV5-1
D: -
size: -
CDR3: CASSIQGLTNQPQHF
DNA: TGCGCCAGCAGCATCCAGGGACTAACCAATCAGCCCCAGCATTTT

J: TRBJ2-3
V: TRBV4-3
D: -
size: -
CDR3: CASSQFRGTSTDTQYF
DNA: TGCGCCAGCAGCCAATTTAGAGGGACTAGCACAGATACGCAGTATTTT

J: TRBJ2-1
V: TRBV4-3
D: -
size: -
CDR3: CASSPGIGTHFNEQFF
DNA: TGCGCCAGCAGCCCAGGCATCGGGACACACTTCAATGAGCAGTTCTTC

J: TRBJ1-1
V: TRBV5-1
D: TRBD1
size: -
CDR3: CASSVQGSEAFF
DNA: TGCGCCAGCAGCGTACAGGGGTCTGAAGCTTTCTTT

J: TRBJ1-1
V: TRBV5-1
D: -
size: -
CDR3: CASSQGTDTEAFF
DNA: TGCGCCAGCAGCCAGGGGACGGACACTGAAGCTTTCTTT

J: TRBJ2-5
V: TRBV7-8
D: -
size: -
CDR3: CASAFTQGIGGTQYF
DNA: TGTGCCAGCGCCTTTACACAGGGAATTGGAGGGACCCAGTACTTC

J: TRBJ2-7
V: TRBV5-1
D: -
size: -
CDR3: CASSFNGQFNEQYF
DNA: TGCGCCAGCAGCTTCAACGGACAGTTTAACGAGCAGTACTTC

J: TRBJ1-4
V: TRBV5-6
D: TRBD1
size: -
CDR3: CASSTGTGGSEKLFF
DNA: TGTGCCAGCAGCACCGGCACAGGGGGCTCTGAAAAACTGTTTTTT

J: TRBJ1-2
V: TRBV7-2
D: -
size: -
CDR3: CASSLPLRVGYTF
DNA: TGTGCCAGCAGCTTACCCCTCAGGGTTGGCTACACCTTC

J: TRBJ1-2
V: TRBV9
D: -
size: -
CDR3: CASSVEGGGRSYGYTF
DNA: TGTGCCAGCAGCGTAGAAGGCGGGGGGCGTAGCTATGGCTACACCTTC

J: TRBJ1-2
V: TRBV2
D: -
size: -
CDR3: CASSDLVGHYGYTF
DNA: TGTGCCAGCAGTGATTTGGTGGGCCACTATGGCTACACCTTC

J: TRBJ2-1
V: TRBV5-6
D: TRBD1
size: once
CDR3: CASSWTGNEQFF
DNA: TGTGCCAGCAGCTGGACAGGGAATGAGCAGTTCTTC

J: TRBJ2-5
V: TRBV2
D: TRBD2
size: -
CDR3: CASGTGLLAGGLETQYF
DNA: TGTGCCAGCGGCACGGGGCTACTAGCGGGGGGGCTTGAGACCCAGTACTTC